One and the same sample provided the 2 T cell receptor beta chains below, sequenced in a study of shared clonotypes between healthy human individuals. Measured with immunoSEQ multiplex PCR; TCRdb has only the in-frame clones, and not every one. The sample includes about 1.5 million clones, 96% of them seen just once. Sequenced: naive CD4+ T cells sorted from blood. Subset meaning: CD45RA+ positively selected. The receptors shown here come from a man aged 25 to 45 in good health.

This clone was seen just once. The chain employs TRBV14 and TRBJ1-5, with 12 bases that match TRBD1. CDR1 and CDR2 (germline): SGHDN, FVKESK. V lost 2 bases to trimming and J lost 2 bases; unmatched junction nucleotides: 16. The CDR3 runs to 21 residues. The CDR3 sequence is CASSQRGTGTGGINGNQPQHF. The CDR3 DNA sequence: TGTGCCAGCAGCCAAAGGGGAACCGGGACAGGGGGCATTAATGGCAATCAGCCCCAGCATTTT. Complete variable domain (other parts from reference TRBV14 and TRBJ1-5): EAGVTQFPSHSVIEKGQTVTLRCDPISGHDNLYWYRRVMGKEIKFLLHFVKESKQDESGMPNNRFLAERTGGTYSTLKVQPAELEDSGVYFCASSQRGTGTGGINGNQPQHFGDGTRLSIL.

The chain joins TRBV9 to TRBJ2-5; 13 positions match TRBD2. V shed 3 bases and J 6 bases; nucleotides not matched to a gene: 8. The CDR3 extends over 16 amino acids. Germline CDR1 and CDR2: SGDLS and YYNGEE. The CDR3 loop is CASSGPGLAGVKTQYF. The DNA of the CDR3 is TGTGCCAGCAGCGGACCAGGACTAGCGGGAGTAAAGACCCAGTACTTC.